This T cell receptor beta chain was captured by sequencing in a study of CD8+ T cells in alopecia areata. As for treatment: oral pan-JAK inhibitor, 5-10 mg twice daily. Alopecia areata patients provided lesional scalp punch biopsies and peripheral blood, both collected for the study. The authors extracted RNA and reverse transcribed it into cDNA as the sequencing template. The protocol was immunoSEQ multiplex PCR, while the TCRdb copy is restricted to in-frame clones and leaves out a portion. The data show fewer than 350,000 clones, with 58% seen just once and around 1.7% held by the top ten. This clone was seen only a few times. Its antigen is still unknown. V was cut by 4 bases and J by 5 bases, with 8 bases left in between. The CDR3 sequence is 12 residues long. CDR1 and CDR2 (germline): SGHVS, FQNEAQ. Findings and limits, study-wide: Clonality in the scalp and expanded CD8+ clones ranked among the top 100 were significantly decreased by tofacitinib.

The input for sequencing was CD4+ T cells sorted from blood, taken at week 24, from a patient treated with tofacitinib. This chain uses TRBV7-8 with TRBJ2-5; no firm D call. This TCR derives from a human donor with alopecia areata. In DNA form, the CDR3 reads TGTGCCAGCAGCTCGGTGACGGAGACCCAGTACTTC. Translating it yields CASSSVTETQYF.